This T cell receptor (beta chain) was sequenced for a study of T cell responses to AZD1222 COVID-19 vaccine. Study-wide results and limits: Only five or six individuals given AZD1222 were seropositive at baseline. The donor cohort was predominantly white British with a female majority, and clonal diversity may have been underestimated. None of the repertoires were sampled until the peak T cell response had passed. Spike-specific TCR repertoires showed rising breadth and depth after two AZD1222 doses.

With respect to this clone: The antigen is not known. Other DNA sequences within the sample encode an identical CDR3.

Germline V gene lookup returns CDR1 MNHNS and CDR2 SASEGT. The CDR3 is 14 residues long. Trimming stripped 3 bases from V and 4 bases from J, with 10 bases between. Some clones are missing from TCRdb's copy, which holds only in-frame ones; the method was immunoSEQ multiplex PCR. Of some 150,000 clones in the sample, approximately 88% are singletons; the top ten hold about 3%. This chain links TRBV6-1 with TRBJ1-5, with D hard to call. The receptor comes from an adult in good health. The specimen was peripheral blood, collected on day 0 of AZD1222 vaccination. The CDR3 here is CASSDYRGNQPQHF. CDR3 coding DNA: TGTGCCAGCAGTGATTACCGGGGAAATCAGCCCCAGCATTTT.